Listed here are 5 T cell receptor beta chains from one sample, sequenced in a study of CD8 T cells in ankylosing spondylitis. No antigen is known for these receptors. TCRdb redid the calling of the 5' RACE reads with MiXCR, one entry per CDR3 protein. The table has hundreds of thousands of distinct CDR3 sequences, roughly 13% seen once; the top ten hold around 7%. The study's findings and limits: There was a TCR beta motif, made of 7 to 9 highly homologous variants, that appeared characteristic of ankylosing spondylitis blood.

What was sequenced was blood, either unsorted or a sorted T cell fraction (not recorded which). Every receptor here comes from a male donor with ankylosing spondylitis.

Only a few counts were recorded for this clonotype. The V call is TRBV5-1, the J call TRBJ2-5; 7 nucleotides align to TRBD1. After removal of 4 bases from V and 2 bases from J, the junction contained 14 bases not matched to a gene. Germline loops: CDR1 SGHRS, CDR2 YFSETQ. This CDR3 comprises 17 residues. The CDR3 reads CASSHGQARIRQETQYF. For the CDR3, the DNA is TGCGCCAGCAGCCATGGACAGGCGAGAATCCGACAAGAGACCCAGTACTTC.

This clonotype turned up a few times. The chain uses TRBV3-1 and TRBJ2-7, with 10 bases fitting TRBD1. The V gene end was trimmed by 6 bases and the J gene end by 6 bases; junction bases not matched to a gene: 8. CDR1 is LGHDT, CDR2 YNNKEL, per germline (reference sequence). The CDR3 is made up of 14 amino acids. The DNA of the CDR3 is TGTGCCAGCAGTCCCGGGACAGGGGCGCGCGAGCAGTACTTC. Protein product: CASSPGTGAREQYF.

J is TRBJ2-1 and V is TRBV5-1; 13 bases are a match to TRBD2. There are 15 residues in the CDR3. Germline V gene data show CDR1 as SGHRS and CDR2 as YFSETQ. With 5 bases clipped from V and 8 bases from J, the junction kept 7 bases outside the gene matches. Here the CDR3 reads CASRDGTSGMDEQFF. Here the CDR3 DNA reads TGCGCCAGCAGGGACGGGACTAGCGGGATGGATGAGCAGTTCTTC.

This chain uses TRBV7-2 with TRBJ2-2; D is perhaps TRBD1 (5 bases). The germline V gene has CDR1 SGHTA and CDR2 FQGNSA. There are 17 residues in the CDR3. Trimming shortened V by 3 bases and J by 3 bases, and 17 bases separated the two germline ends. The CDR3 sequence is CASSFPQGLPHTGELFF. CDR3 sequence (DNA): TGTGCCAGCAGCTTTCCCCAGGGCCTCCCGCACACCGGGGAGCTGTTTTTT.

J is TRBJ1-2 and V is TRBV6-5; the D is unclear. This CDR3 has 13 amino acids. Germline values: CDR1 MNHEY, CDR2 SVGAGI. The V gene lost 4 bases and the J gene lost 8 bases, with 14 bases spanning the gap. The CDR3 loop is CASSSVNYQGYTF. CDR3 in DNA: TGTGCCAGCAGTTCCGTAAACTATCAAGGCTACACCTTC.